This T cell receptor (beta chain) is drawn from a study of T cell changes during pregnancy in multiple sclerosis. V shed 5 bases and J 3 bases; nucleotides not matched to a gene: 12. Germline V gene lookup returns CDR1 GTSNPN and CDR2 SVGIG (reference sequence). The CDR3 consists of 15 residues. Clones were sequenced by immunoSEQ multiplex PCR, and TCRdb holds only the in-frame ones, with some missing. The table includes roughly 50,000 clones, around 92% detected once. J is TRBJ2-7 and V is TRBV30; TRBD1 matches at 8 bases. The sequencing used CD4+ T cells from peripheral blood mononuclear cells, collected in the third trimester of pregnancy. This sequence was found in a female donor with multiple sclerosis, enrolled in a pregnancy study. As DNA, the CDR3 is TGTGCCTGGGGAGGAGACTCCGGGACAGGCTACGAGCAGTACTTC. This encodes CAWGGDSGTGYEQYF.